These 17 T cell receptor beta chains were all obtained from the same sample, sequenced in a study of T cell clusters in autoimmune cytopenias (dated by TCRdb to 2018 to 2020). TRB amplification used approximately 0.25 ug of peripheral blood genomic DNA, tens of thousands of genome equivalents, per sample. For sequencing, an Illumina MiSeq was employed. TRB rearrangements were amplified by multiplex PCR following a touch-down protocol, with the TRB-A and TRB-B primer pools mixed in one tube. Once TCRdb had reprocessed the reads, it stored one entry per CDR3 protein sequence and supplied no DNA. The record for this sample contains roughly 5,000 distinct CDR3 sequences. Approximately 19% of the sample belongs to the ten largest clones. These same records also appear under a second study, on T cell repertoires in aging, cancer and after chemotherapy.

The sequenced sample was peripheral blood. Receptor source: a human donor in good health.

The chain is built from TRBV5-4 and TRBJ1-5; TCRdb's D gene call, TRBD1, goes unchecked for lack of DNA. CDR3 size: 18 residues. The germline CDR1 and CDR2 sequences are SGHNT and YYREEE (reference sequence). The CDR3 loop reads CASSLADSGEYSNQPQHF.

Measured by frequency, this clonotype is medium-sized. This chain uses TRBV5-6 with TRBJ2-1; with no DNA, the TCRdb D assignment of TRBD1 cannot be verified. Germline assignment: CDR1 SGHDT and CDR2 YYEEEE. CDR3 size: 19 residues. CDR3 region: CASSSVGGPDSRSYNEQFF.

CDR3 loop: CASSLGGLYEPYEQYF. The rearrangement uses TRBV7-9 and TRBJ2-7; TCRdb gives TRBD2 as the D gene, but with no DNA this cannot be confirmed. The CDR3 loop spans 16 amino acids. Germline V gives CDR1 SEHNR, CDR2 FQNEAQ (reference sequence).

The V call is TRBV5-5, the J call TRBJ2-5; lacking DNA, the TRBD1 call made by TCRdb goes unchecked. Germline CDR1 is SGHKS and CDR2 is YYEKEE (reference sequence). The length of the CDR3 is 15 residues. The CDR3 loop is CASSFQDPFQETQYF.

This clonotype ranks as medium-sized in terms of frequency. The chain uses TRBV29-1 and TRBJ1-2. The germline gives CDR1 SQVTM, CDR2 ANQGSEA. This CDR3 is 14 amino acids long. CDR3 amino acids: CSVRSGGFDYGYTF.

Frequency places this clonotype as medium-sized. The chain combines TRBV19 with TRBJ2-2; TCRdb reports TRBD1, a call that lacks DNA to check it against. Germline loops: CDR1 LNHDA, CDR2 SQIVND (reference sequence). The CDR3 totals 17 residues. The CDR3 protein is CASSSPGEPTNTGELFF.

The genes are TRBV5-1 and TRBJ1-2; checking the TCRdb D call of TRBD1 is not possible without DNA. The CDR3 contains 14 residues. The V gene's germline CDR1 is SGHRS and CDR2 YFSETQ. The chain's CDR3 is CASSLTDSLGGYTF.

Considering frequency, this clonotype is medium-sized (0.01 to 0.1%). This chain links TRBV12-3 or TRBV12-4 with TRBJ2-3; TCRdb proposes TRBD2, but this gene call is untestable without DNA. CDR3 length: 16 amino acids. The CDR3 sequence is CASSSRTSGDTDTQYF.

The chain combines TRBV12-3 or TRBV12-4 with TRBJ1-1; the D call from TCRdb, TRBD1, cannot be confirmed without DNA. CDR3 size: 15 residues. CDR3 in amino acids: CASSASLTGSTEAFF.

This clonotype is deemed medium-sized by its frequency. V and J are TRBV5-4 and TRBJ1-4; TCRdb names TRBD1, which stays unverified in the absence of DNA. The CDR3 totals 15 residues. Per germline, CDR1 SGHNT and CDR2 YYREEE (reference sequence). This CDR3 reads CASSPGAATNEKLFF. The full variable domain, in which reference TRBV5-4 and TRBJ1-4 provide the parts outside the CDR3, is ETGVTQSPTHLIKTRGQQVTLRCSSQSGHNTVSWYQQALGQGPQFIFQYYREEENGRGNFPPRFSGLQFPNYSSELNVNALELDDSALYLCASSPGAATNEKLFFGSGTQLSVL.

Frequency places this clonotype as medium-sized. The rearrangement uses TRBV5-4 and TRBJ1-6; TCRdb designates TRBD1, a call that cannot be tested without DNA. CDR3 length: 15 residues. Germline loops: CDR1 SGHNT, CDR2 YYREEE (reference sequence). CDR3 loop: CASSLGGEGNSPLHF.

Considering frequency, this clonotype is medium-sized. V gene TRBV12-3 or TRBV12-4 combines with J gene TRBJ2-1; with no DNA, the TCRdb D assignment of TRBD2 cannot be verified. This CDR3 has 14 residues. The CDR3 region is CASIPTGGYNEQFF.

This clonotype ranks as medium-sized in terms of frequency. This chain joins TRBV27 and TRBJ2-3; TCRdb gives TRBD2 as the D gene, but with no DNA this cannot be confirmed. Germline V gene data show CDR1 as MNHEY and CDR2 as SMNVEV (reference sequence). The CDR3 contains 15 residues. CDR3: CASRPGTIITDTQYF.

In terms of frequency, this clonotype is medium-sized. This chain joins TRBV30 and TRBJ2-7; there is no DNA to check the TCRdb D call of TRBD1. Germline CDR1 GTSNPN, CDR2 SVGIG (reference sequence). The CDR3 is 14 residues long. The chain's CDR3 is CAWSPPGVVDEQYF.

In terms of frequency, this clonotype is medium-sized (0.01 to 0.1%). This chain links TRBV29-1 with TRBJ2-1; TCRdb reports TRBD1, a call that lacks DNA to check it against. The length of the CDR3 is 11 residues. Germline CDR1 SQVTM, CDR2 ANQGSEA. The CDR3 sequence: CSGRQKNEQFF.

Considering frequency, this clonotype is medium-sized (0.01 to 0.1%). V is TRBV30 and J is TRBJ2-7; TCRdb's assignment of TRBD1 cannot be checked, as there is no DNA. Germline lookup yields CDR1 GTSNPN and CDR2 SVGIG (reference sequence). The CDR3 contains 13 residues. This CDR3 is CAWSVPPNYEQYF.

This clonotype is called medium-sized based on its frequency. The CDR3 is CAISEYVGSYEQYF. The chain joins TRBV10-3 to TRBJ2-7. The CDR3 runs to 14 residues. Germline loops: CDR1 ENHRY, CDR2 SYGVKD.